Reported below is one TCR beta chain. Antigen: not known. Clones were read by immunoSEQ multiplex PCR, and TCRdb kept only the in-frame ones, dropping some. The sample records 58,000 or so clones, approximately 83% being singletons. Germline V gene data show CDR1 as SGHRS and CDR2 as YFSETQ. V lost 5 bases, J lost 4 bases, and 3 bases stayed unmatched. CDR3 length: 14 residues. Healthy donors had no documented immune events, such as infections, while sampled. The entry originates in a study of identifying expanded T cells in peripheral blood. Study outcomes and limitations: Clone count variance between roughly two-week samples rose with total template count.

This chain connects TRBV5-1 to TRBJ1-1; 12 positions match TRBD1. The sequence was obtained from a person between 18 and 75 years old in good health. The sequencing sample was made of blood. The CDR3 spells CASRGQGAFTEAFF. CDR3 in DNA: TGCGCCAGCAGGGGACAGGGGGCGTTCACTGAAGCTTTCTTT. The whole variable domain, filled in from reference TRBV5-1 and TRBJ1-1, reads KAGVTQTPRYLIKTRGQQVTLSCSPISGHRSVSWYQQTPGQGLQFLFEYFSETQRNKGNFPGRFSGRQFSNSRSEMNVSTLELGDSALYLCASRGQGAFTEAFFGQGTRLTVV.